Described below is a single T cell receptor (beta chain) sequence and its context. The specificity of this receptor is unknown. It has no much larger one-base neighbor in the sample; base qualities were not kept. V is pruned by 8 bases and J by 11 bases, leaving 5 bases of the junction without a gene match. The CDR1 and CDR2 encoded by the germline V gene are SNHLY and FYNNEI. The CDR3 goes from the cysteine to the phenylalanine over 11 residues. This entry keeps only the CDR3 DNA: 33 bases, framed from base 1. This sample's time point label indicates: baseline, week 1 (first vaccination visit). The meaning of the sample's treatment or condition label: pre-vaccination baseline after standard-of-care therapy. Donors had newly diagnosed WHO grade 3 or 4 IDH1-mutant astrocytomas with loss of nuclear ATRX. The samples were drawn from NOA16, a multicentre, single-arm, open-label phase I trial in Germany that tested a mutant IDH1 peptide vaccine in humans for the first time. Blood drawn at visit V03 was used as the baseline sample for immunogenicity testing. The DNeasy Blood and Tissue Kit was used to extract genomic DNA from EDTA blood for TCRB sequencing.

Libraries came from the immunoSEQ multiplex PCR assay. The hsTCRB Kit was used according to the manufacturer's protocol to amplify rearranged TCR beta chain sequences. TCRB libraries were sequenced on an Illumina MiSeq. The paper's processing steps were these. The proprietary platform of the kit vendor was used for demultiplexing, trimming and gene mapping. TCRdb stores this immuneACCESS table with in-frame sequences only. Part of the clones is absent; in the studies checked, under half of the shortfall reflects unresolved V genes, and no reason is known for the rest. V, J and clone size are taken as reported in that table, and D and trimming were inferred from the DNA itself. Across this sample there are roughly 84,000 clones, with about 80% seen only once. The ten largest clonotypes hold 5.3% of the sample. These data come from a study of a mutant IDH1 vaccine in newly diagnosed glioma (dated by TCRdb to the early 2020s). Turning to the overall study: Of the 25 to 35 patients who were treated, about 60% were male and approximately 40% were female, and the mean age was approximately 40 years. Peripheral blood samples were drawn at six visits, namely V03 (baseline), V05, V07, V10, V12 and V13. For exploratory analyses, longitudinal TCRB deep sequencing was carried out in about two dozen treated patients wherever samples were available. Prior to enrollment, patients had been given standard therapy consisting of radiotherapy alone, temozolomide alone, or radiochemotherapy with temozolomide, with the combination given to most patients.

Broader findings and caveats from the paper: It was noted by the authors that analyses of patient blood samples could not be reproduced owing to sample limitations. Pseudoprogression seemed to be unrelated to changes in the top peripheral T cell clonotypes found by TCRB sequencing. Across multiple MHC alleles, vaccine-induced immune responses were seen in just over 90% of patients. Selection of PBMC samples for TCRB deep sequencing was based on availability.

The TCR originated in a man in his forties with glioma. Some clones in this sample may be carry-over from other donors' samples. Here the chain combines TRBV2 and TRBJ1-1; 10 middle bases align to TRBD1. Specimen: PBMCs, collected from a glioma patient treated with radiotherapy, temozolomide or both. The nucleotide sequence reads as follows: TGTGCCAGCGACAGGGGGCTCGTGGCTTTCTTT. Protein translation: CASDRGLVAFF.